What follows are 5 T cell receptor beta chains derived from one specimen sequenced in a study of blood T cells in healthy people across ages (dated by TCRdb to 2015 to 2017). Library generation was performed with 5' RACE. The sequencing machine was an Illumina HiSeq 2500. A second roughly 6 to 12 cycle PCR used a sample-barcoded 5' primer and a J-beta primer mix. The public reads were quality trimmed at Q25 with fastp and then assembled into clones with MiXCR by TCRdb, keeping productive beta chains. Rows with one shared CDR3 protein collapse into an entry with the most common genes and DNA. This sample has about 970,000 distinct CDR3 sequences in its table, and about 53% of those were observed once. The top ten constitute 20% to 25% of the sample. Source material: blood. The source of these receptors is a woman aged 55-75 years in good health.

This clonotype was counted a few times. V usage is TRBV4-1 and J usage is TRBJ2-7, with D perhaps being TRBD1 or TRBD2 (5 bases each). CDR1 and CDR2 (germline): MGHRA, YSYEKL. V was trimmed by 4 bases and J by 4 bases, leaving 26 bases between them. The CDR3 has 18 residues. This chain's CDR3 is CASSRGVVSGSDMYEQYF. The CDR3 region has the DNA TGCGCCAGCAGCCGAGGGGTCGTTTCGGGATCCGATATGTACGAGCAGTACTTC.

The chain links TRBV4-2 to TRBJ2-7; TRBD2 agrees at 7 bases. V gave up 1 base and J gave up 1 base; unmatched junction bases: 19. Germline V lookup: CDR1 LGHNA, CDR2 YNFKEQ. The CDR3 is 20 amino acids. This chain's CDR3 is CASSQVSNLAAKTVSYEQYF. Here the CDR3 DNA reads TGTGCCAGCAGCCAAGTGTCTAACCTAGCGGCTAAGACCGTATCCTACGAGCAGTACTTC.

This clonotype was picked up a small number of times. J is TRBJ2-1 and V is TRBV4-2; 7 positions agree with TRBD2. Germline CDR1 reads LGHNA; CDR2 reads YNFKEQ. Unmatched junction bases numbered 16, after V lost 2 bases and J lost 3 bases. The length of the CDR3 is 19 residues. The CDR3, as DNA: TGTGCCAGCAGCCAAAAAGCGGGGAACCGCGGGGAAGTCTACAATGAGCAGTTCTTC. The encoded protein is CASSQKAGNRGEVYNEQFF.

V gene TRBV14 combines with J gene TRBJ2-3; D is ambiguous. CDR1 is SGHDN, CDR2 FVKESK, per germline. The CDR3 covers 14 residues. With 4 bases removed from V and 4 bases from J, the gap between germline ends came to 12 bases. For the CDR3, the DNA is TGTGCCAGCAGCCGAAGACAAGGCCCAGATACGCAGTATTTT. Protein product: CASSRRQGPDTQYF.

The gene calls are TRBV20-1 and TRBJ2-7; TRBD1 aligns across 8 bases. The assigned J gene may be wrong: the sequence end matches TRBJ2-5 better. The CDR3 sequence is 18 residues long. Per the germline V gene, CDR1 is DFQATT and CDR2 is SNEGSKA (reference sequence). The CDR3 reads CSARDLRLDDRGKQTQYF. Here the CDR3 DNA reads TGCAGTGCTAGAGATCTGAGATTAGACGACAGGGGAAAACAGACCCAGTACTTC.